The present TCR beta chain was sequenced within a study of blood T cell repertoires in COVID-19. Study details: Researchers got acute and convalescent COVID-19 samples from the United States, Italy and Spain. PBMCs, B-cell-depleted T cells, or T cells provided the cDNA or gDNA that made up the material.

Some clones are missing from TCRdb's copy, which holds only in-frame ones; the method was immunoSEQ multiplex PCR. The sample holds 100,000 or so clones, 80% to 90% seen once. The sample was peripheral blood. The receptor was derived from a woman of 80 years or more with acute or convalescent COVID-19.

CDR3 amino acids: CASSQPGFSETQYF. The CDR3 region has the DNA TGTGCCAGTAGCCAGCCGGGGTTTTCAGAGACCCAGTACTTC. This chain connects TRBV19 to TRBJ2-5, with TRBD2 as a possible D gene (5 bases). V was clipped by 6 bases and J by 4 bases, with 15 bases between them. Looked up from germline, CDR1 is LNHDA and CDR2 is SQIVND (reference sequence). The CDR3 totals 14 residues.